These 10 T cell receptor beta chains came from one sample sequenced in a study of T cells after somatic rescue of genetic block. The assay was immunoSEQ multiplex PCR, and TCRdb's table has in-frame clones only and misses some. This sample has 110,000 or so clones, with around nine tenths found just once. Sequencing used peripheral blood mononuclear cells (PBMCs). The receptors were gathered from a woman between 18 and 30 years old.

The genes are TRBV23-1 and TRBJ1-1, with TRBD1 identical over 7 bases. TRBV23-1 is classed as an ORF, of uncertain function. J lost 6 bases, V lost 5 bases, and 6 bases had no gene match. CDR3 length: 13 residues. The CDR3 DNA is TGCGCCAGCAGTTTACTGACAGGGCCTGAAGCTTTCTTT. This codes for CASSLLTGPEAFF.

This clone has just one count. The chain recombines TRBV5-1 with TRBJ2-2; possibly TRBD2 for D (6 bases). The CDR3 runs to 15 residues. V was cut by 7 bases and J by 4 bases, with 17 bases left in between. CDR1 is SGHRS and CDR2 is YFSETQ in the germline V gene. The CDR3 sequence: CASLIGTGGTGELFF. The DNA of the CDR3 is TGCGCCAGCCTCATAGGGACCGGGGGCACCGGGGAGCTGTTTTTT.

The chain combines TRBV19 with TRBJ1-6, with TRBD1 matching 7 bases. CDR1 is LNHDA, CDR2 SQIVND, per germline (reference sequence). J was trimmed by 0 bases and V by 5 bases; bases with no gene match: 7. The CDR3 has 17 residues. The CDR3 DNA follows: TGTGCCAGTAGTGCGACAGGGCCAAGCTCCTATAATTCACCCCTCCACTTT. As protein: CASSATGPSSYNSPLHF.

The genes are TRBV25-1 and TRBJ1-3; D is unclear. Germline V CDR1 and CDR2: MGHDK, SYGVNS. Trimming shortened V by 3 bases and J by 7 bases, and 16 bases separated the two germline ends. The CDR3 length is 15 residues. The CDR3 nucleotides read TGTGCCAGCAGTGATCCCCAGTCCCAGGATAACACCATATATTTT. It translates to CASSDPQSQDNTIYF.

This clone was seen a single time. The rearrangement links TRBV28 to TRBJ2-1, with TRBD2 identical over 10 bases. Germline V CDR1 and CDR2: MDHEN, SYDVKM. V lost 3 bases and J lost 6; bases outside the gene matches: 2. This CDR3 contains 14 residues. CDR3 DNA sequence: TGTGCCAGCAGTTTCGTAGCGGGGGGCAATGAGCAGTTCTTC. Amino acid sequence: CASSFVAGGNEQFF.

This chain links TRBV9 with TRBJ1-6; 9 nucleotides align to TRBD1. The germline V gene has CDR1 SGDLS and CDR2 YYNGEE. The CDR3 has 15 residues. The trim removed 0 bases at V and 5 bases at J, leaving 0 bases unmatched. The DNA for the CDR3 is TGTGCCAGCAGCGTAGGGGACAGGGATAATTCACCCCTCCACTTT. It codes for CASSVGDRDNSPLHF.

This clone was counted between two and nine times. For the CDR3, the DNA is TGTGCCAGCAGCGTAGTCGGCAGGGCCTCTGGAAACACCATATATTTT. Its protein is CASSVVGRASGNTIYF. The V gene is TRBV9, the J gene TRBJ1-3; tentative D call: TRBD1 (5 bases). Trimming took off 0 bases at V and 0 bases at J, with 10 bases between the two ends. The CDR3 length is 16 residues. Germline V CDR1 and CDR2: SGDLS, YYNGEE.

In its sample, this clone was seen once. The V gene is TRBV4-1, the J gene TRBJ1-1, with D perhaps matching TRBD1 (6 bases). This CDR3 contains 14 residues. Germline assignment: CDR1 MGHRA and CDR2 YSYEKL. Trimming took off 3 bases at V and 0 bases at J, with 8 bases between the two ends. In DNA form, the CDR3 reads TGCGCCAGCAGCCAGAAGGGGGTGAACACTGAAGCTTTCTTT. It is translated as CASSQKGVNTEAFF.

V is TRBV19 and J is TRBJ2-7; 11 nucleotides match TRBD1. V shed 7 bases, J shed 1 base, and the junction held 6 bases outside the gene matches. Germline V lookup: CDR1 LNHDA, CDR2 SQIVND (reference sequence). CDR3 size: 15 residues. CDR3 residues: CASKGTGGGSYEQYF. CDR3 nucleotide sequence: TGTGCCAGTAAAGGGACAGGGGGAGGGTCCTACGAGCAGTACTTC. The full variable domain, its missing parts supplied by reference TRBV19 and TRBJ2-7, is DGGITQSPKYLFRKEGQNVTLSCEQNLNHDAMYWYRQDPGQGLRLIYYSQIVNDFQKGDIAEGYSVSREKKESFPLTVTSAQKNPTAFYLCASKGTGGGSYEQYFGPGTRLTVT.

The chain has TRBV11-3 and TRBJ2-1; D might be TRBD1 (5 bases). CDR1 and CDR2 from the germline V gene are SGHNT and YENEEA. V shed 2 bases and J shed 7 bases, with 12 bases lying between them. This CDR3 is 14 amino acids long. The CDR3 spells CASSLLRQSNEQFF. The CDR3 nucleotides are TGTGCCAGCAGCTTACTCCGACAGTCTAATGAGCAGTTCTTC.